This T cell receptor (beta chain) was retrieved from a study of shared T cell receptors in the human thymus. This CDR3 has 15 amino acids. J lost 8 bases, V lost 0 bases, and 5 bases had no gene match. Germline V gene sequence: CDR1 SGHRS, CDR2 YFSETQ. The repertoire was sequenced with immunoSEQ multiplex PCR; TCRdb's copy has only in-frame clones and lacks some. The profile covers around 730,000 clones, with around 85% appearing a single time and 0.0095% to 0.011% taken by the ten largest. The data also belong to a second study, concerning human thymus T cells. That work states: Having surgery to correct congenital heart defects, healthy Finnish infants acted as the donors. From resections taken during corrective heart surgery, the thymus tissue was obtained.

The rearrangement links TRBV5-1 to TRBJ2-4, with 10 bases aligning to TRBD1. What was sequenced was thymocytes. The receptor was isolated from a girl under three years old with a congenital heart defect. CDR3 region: CASSLDGTGADIQYF. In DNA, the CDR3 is TGCGCCAGCAGCTTGGACGGGACAGGGGCGGACATTCAGTACTTC.